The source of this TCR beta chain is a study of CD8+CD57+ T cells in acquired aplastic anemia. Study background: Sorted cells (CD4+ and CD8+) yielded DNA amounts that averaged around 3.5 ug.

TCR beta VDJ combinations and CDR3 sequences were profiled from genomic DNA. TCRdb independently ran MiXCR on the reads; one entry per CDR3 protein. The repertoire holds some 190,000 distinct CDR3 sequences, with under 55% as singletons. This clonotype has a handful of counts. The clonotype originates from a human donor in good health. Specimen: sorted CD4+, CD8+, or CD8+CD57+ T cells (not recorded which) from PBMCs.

The DNA of the CDR3 is TGTGCCAGCAGTGAACTTATCGGGATCTGGGGGAGCTACGAGCAGTACTTC. Translation gives CASSELIGIWGSYEQYF. This sequence joins TRBV6-1 and TRBJ2-7; D tentatively reads TRBD1 or TRBD2 (5 bases each). V was clipped by 2 bases and J by 3 bases, with 20 bases between them. Per the germline V gene, CDR1 is MNHNS and CDR2 is SASEGT. The CDR3 sequence is 17 residues long.